The 25 T cell receptor beta chains in this list originate from one sample, sequenced in a study of metastatic and nonmetastatic thyroid tumors. Thyroid surgery took place with no prior treatment in any patient. Via MiXCR, TCRdb re-called the PCR reads. This sample carries around 21,000 clones, approximately 20% of them seen once, and the ten largest clones take 20% to 25%. Sequenced sample: blood. These receptor sequences come from a male donor with papillary thyroid cancer or a benign thyroid nodule (not recorded which). Some clones in this sample may be carry-over from other donors' samples.

The table lists this clone with many counts. The chain couples TRBV6-1 to TRBJ2-3; D might be TRBD1 (7 bases). CDR1 is MNHNS and CDR2 is SASEGT in the germline V gene. The V end was cut by 7 bases, the J end by 5 bases, with 16 bases between. The CDR3 has 14 amino acids. The CDR3 region has the DNA TGTGCCAGCAATGGAGGGGCAGGGGGAGATACGCAGTATTTT. Amino acids: CASNGGAGGDTQYF.

This clone was seen at least ten times. This chain joins TRBV5-1 and TRBJ2-2, with TRBD1 as a possible D gene (5 bases). Trimming took off 0 bases at V and 5 bases at J, with 11 bases between the two ends. In germline, CDR1 is SGHRS, CDR2 YFSETQ. This CDR3 is 15 amino acids long. The CDR3 loop is CASSLAGQGTGELFF. CDR3 in DNA: TGCGCCAGCAGCTTGGCCGGGCAGGGTACCGGGGAGCTGTTTTTT.

This clone was recorded at least ten times. This rearrangement joins TRBV5-1 to TRBJ2-5; TRBD2 matches 10 bases. Germline values: CDR1 SGHRS, CDR2 YFSETQ. J was trimmed by 2 bases and V by 0 bases; bases with no gene match: 7. The CDR3 sequence is 17 residues long. The CDR3 DNA sequence: TGCGCCAGCAGCTTGGGGCTAGCGGGAGCCTATCAAGAGACCCAGTACTTC. The encoded protein is CASSLGLAGAYQETQYF.

This clone has ten or more counts. The J gene is TRBJ2-2, the V gene TRBV2, with 9 nucleotides matching TRBD1. V dropped 6 bases and J dropped 0; count of bases not matched to a gene: 2. This CDR3 comprises 15 residues. Germline CDR1 SNHLY, CDR2 FYNNEI. In nucleotides, the CDR3 is TGTGCCAGCAGCCGGGACAGGGCGAACACCGGGGAGCTGTTTTTT. Translation: CASSRDRANTGELFF.

At least ten counts were recorded for this clone. This rearrangement joins TRBV4-1 to TRBJ1-4, with 7 bases fitting TRBD1. V gave up 6 bases and J gave up 8 bases; unmatched junction bases: 9. CDR1 and CDR2 from the germline V gene are MGHRA and YSYEKL. The CDR3 is made up of 14 amino acids. CDR3 sequence: CASSKRGLREKLFF. The CDR3 coding sequence is TGCGCCAGCAGTAAAAGGGGGCTGAGGGAAAAACTGTTTTTT.

This clone counts as medium-sized. The V call is TRBV6-1, the J call TRBJ2-7, with TRBD2 identical over 11 bases. Per germline, CDR1 MNHNS and CDR2 SASEGT. The CDR3 has 15 residues. Unmatched junction bases numbered 4, after V lost 6 bases and J lost 0 bases. This CDR3 reads CASSLTSGSSYEQYF. The CDR3, as DNA: TGTGCCAGCAGCCTTACTAGCGGGAGCTCCTACGAGCAGTACTTC.

This clone was counted ten times or more. The chain joins TRBV7-3 to TRBJ2-5; D tentatively reads TRBD1 or TRBD2 (6 bases each). The CDR3 totals 14 residues. Germline V gives CDR1 SGHTA, CDR2 FQGTGA. Trimming took off 2 bases at V and 6 bases at J, with 13 bases between the two ends. The CDR3 loop reads CASSLFPGAQTQYF. CDR3 DNA sequence: TGTGCCAGCAGCTTATTTCCGGGGGCCCAGACCCAGTACTTC.

This sequence joins TRBV7-9 and TRBJ2-7; D is ambiguous. This CDR3 has 12 amino acids. The germline V gene has CDR1 SEHNR and CDR2 FQNEAQ (reference sequence). Here the CDR3 reads CASILDFGEQYV. The DNA for the CDR3 is TGTGCCAGCATCTTAGACTTCGGCGAGCAGTACGTC.

This clone is medium-sized by share. V and J are TRBV18 and TRBJ2-5; D may match TRBD1 or TRBD2 (6 bases each). The CDR3 loop spans 14 amino acids. Germline lookup yields CDR1 KGHSH and CDR2 LQKENI. V gave up 2 bases and J gave up 2 bases, with 9 bases separating them. The CDR3 region is CASSPAGHQETQYF. DNA for the CDR3: TGTGCCAGCTCACCAGCGGGACATCAAGAGACCCAGTACTTC.

This clone turned up a few times. J is TRBJ2-1 and V is TRBV19, with TRBD1 matching 8 bases. Unmatched junction bases numbered 8, after V lost 7 bases and J lost 9 bases. The CDR3 is 13 amino acids. Germline V gives CDR1 LNHDA, CDR2 SQIVND (reference sequence). This CDR3 reads CASIMQGASEQFF. CDR3 coding DNA: TGTGCCAGTATTATGCAGGGGGCGTCTGAGCAGTTCTTC.

A few counts support this clone. A much larger clonotype is one base distant, so this may be a read error. This chain uses TRBV4-2 with TRBJ2-7, with a weak D call TRBD2 (6 bases). There are 17 residues in the CDR3. The germline V gene encodes CDR1 LGHNA and CDR2 YNFKEQ. CDR3 amino acids: CASSVPVAGPISYDQYF. In nucleotides, the CDR3 is TGTGCCAGCAGCGTCCCGGTGGCGGGGCCTATCTCCTACGATCAGTACTTT.

This clone occurred many times. This sequence may be a read error, since a much larger clone differs from it by one base. The rearrangement links TRBV6-1 to TRBJ2-1, with D possibly matching TRBD1 (6 bases). CDR3 size: 15 residues. Germline loops: CDR1 MNHNS, CDR2 SASEGT. The V end lost 6 bases, the J end lost 12 bases, and 24 bases lay between the germline ends. The CDR3 DNA reads as TGTGCCAGCAGGGCCCCCAACAGGGAGAGGGATGGGCAGTTCTTC. Amino acid sequence: CASRAPNRERDGQFF.

This clone was detected ten times or more. The rearrangement uses TRBV7-2 and TRBJ2-2; possibly TRBD1 or TRBD2 for D (5 bases each). The CDR3 loop spans 14 amino acids. The V end lost 5 bases, the J end lost 8 bases, and 15 bases lay between the germline ends. The germline CDR1 and CDR2 sequences are SGHTA and FQGNSA. The CDR3 spells CASSGGPDRGELFF. DNA for the CDR3: TGTGCCAGCAGCGGGGGACCTGACCGGGGGGAGCTGTTTTTT.

Here the CDR3 DNA reads TGTGCCAGCTACTCTTTTTGGGGGAGATTTTGCTTGTCCTCCCAAGAGACCCAGTACTTC. It specifies CASYSFWGRFCLSSQETQYF. The chain uses TRBV13 and TRBJ2-5; D possibly matches TRBD1 or TRBD2 (5 bases each). The CDR3 loop spans 20 amino acids. The germline V gene has CDR1 PRHDT and CDR2 FYEKMQ (reference sequence). V lost 8 bases to trimming and J lost 1 base, with 32 bases between them.

By proportion, this clone is medium-sized. This rearrangement joins TRBV15 to TRBJ1-3, with a tentative D call TRBD1 (5 bases). CDR3 size: 14 residues. From germline, CDR1 is LNHNV and CDR2 YYDKDF (reference sequence). Trimming removed 3 bases at V and 0 bases at J, with 6 bases between. This chain's CDR3 is CATSSRGSGNTIYF. The CDR3 coding sequence is TGTGCCACCAGCAGTAGGGGCTCTGGAAACACCATATATTTT.

There are a few counts of this clone. The chain recombines TRBV5-4 with TRBJ2-7; no firm D call. The length of the CDR3 is 15 residues. The V gene's germline CDR1 is SGHNT and CDR2 YYREEE (reference sequence). V was clipped by 4 bases and J by 2 bases, with 16 bases between them. CDR3 in DNA: TGTGCCAGCAGCGGGAAGAGTGGGCGACCCTACGAGCAGTACTTC. Its translation: CASSGKSGRPYEQYF. The whole variable domain, filled in from reference TRBV5-4 and TRBJ2-7, reads ETGVTQSPTHLIKTRGQQVTLRCSSQSGHNTVSWYQQALGQGPQFIFQYYREEENGRGNFPPRFSGLQFPNYSSELNVNALELDDSALYLCASSGKSGRPYEQYFGPGTRLTVT.

This clone appeared many times. The rearrangement joins TRBV4-1 to TRBJ2-2, with D possibly being TRBD1 or TRBD2 (6 bases each). Germline V gene sequence: CDR1 MGHRA, CDR2 YSYEKL. The V end lost 5 bases, the J end lost 4 bases, and 20 bases lay between the germline ends. The CDR3 has 17 residues. The CDR3 DNA is TGCGCCAGCAGCTCCCCAACCGGGGGCATGGGCACCGGGGAGCTGTTTTTT. Protein product: CASSSPTGGMGTGELFF.

In its sample, this clone was seen many times. J is TRBJ2-5 and V is TRBV20-1; the D gene is possibly TRBD1 (6 bases). Germline loops: CDR1 DFQATT, CDR2 SNEGSKA (reference sequence). The CDR3 is 13 amino acids. V was pared by 3 bases and J by 0 bases, with 8 bases between. CDR3: CSASRGNQETQYF. The DNA of the CDR3 is TGCAGTGCTAGCAGGGGAAACCAAGAGACCCAGTACTTC.

The chain links TRBV6-2 or TRBV6-3 to TRBJ2-2, with 12 bases fitting TRBD2. The CDR3 has 20 amino acids. V was clipped by 2 bases and J by 0 bases; unmatched bases: 10. Per germline, CDR1 MNHEY and CDR2 SVGEGT. CDR3 sequence reads: CASSYRPGLAGPANTGELFF. In nucleotides, the CDR3 is TGTGCCAGCAGTTACCGTCCGGGACTAGCGGGCCCCGCGAACACCGGGGAGCTGTTTTTT.

This clone was seen repeatedly, ten times or more. V is TRBV14 and J is TRBJ1-5; the match to TRBD1 covers 7 bases. Germline V gene lookup returns CDR1 SGHDN and CDR2 FVKESK. V lost 1 base and J lost 6; bases outside the gene matches: 0. This CDR3 comprises 13 residues. CDR3: CASSQGTGQPQHF. The CDR3 region has the DNA TGTGCCAGCAGCCAAGGGACAGGTCAGCCCCAGCATTTT. The full variable domain, its missing parts supplied by reference TRBV14 and TRBJ1-5, is EAGVTQFPSHSVIEKGQTVTLRCDPISGHDNLYWYRRVMGKEIKFLLHFVKESKQDESGMPNNRFLAERTGGTYSTLKVQPAELEDSGVYFCASSQGTGQPQHFGDGTRLSIL.

This clone was seen at least ten times. The CDR3 DNA reads TGTGCCAGCAGCCTTGGACAGCCGGGGGATCCTTCTGGAAACACCATATATTTT. This translates into CASSLGQPGDPSGNTIYF. This chain joins TRBV9 and TRBJ1-3; D is possibly TRBD1 (6 bases). The V gene lost 4 bases and the J gene lost 1 base, with 21 bases spanning the gap. The CDR3 loop spans 18 amino acids. The germline gives CDR1 SGDLS, CDR2 YYNGEE.

This clone appeared many times. V and J are TRBV9 and TRBJ2-1; 8 nucleotides agree with TRBD1. V shed 2 bases, J shed 4 bases, and the junction held 5 bases outside the gene matches. The CDR3 has 15 residues. Germline V CDR1 and CDR2: SGDLS, YYNGEE. The CDR3 spells CASSVTGAGYNEQFF. Written as DNA, the CDR3 is TGTGCCAGCAGCGTGACAGGGGCGGGGTACAATGAGCAGTTCTTC.

This clone was found many times. J is TRBJ2-3 and V is TRBV19, with TRBD1 matching over 9 bases. The V gene end was trimmed by 1 base and the J gene end by 4 bases; junction bases not matched to a gene: 0. Germline CDR1 is LNHDA and CDR2 is SQIVND (reference sequence). This CDR3 region has 14 residues. CDR3 loop: CASSIGQGADTQYF. The CDR3 region has the DNA TGTGCCAGTAGTATAGGACAGGGGGCAGATACGCAGTATTTT.

This clone was seen more than once but under ten times. The gene calls are TRBV6-4 and TRBJ2-2; D unclear. Germline loops: CDR1 MRHNA, CDR2 SNTAGT. CDR3 length: 13 amino acids. Between the trimmed V and J ends, which lost 11 bases and 3 bases, there was a span of 13 bases. Here the CDR3 reads CALDVVYTGELFF. The DNA of the CDR3 is TGTGCCCTTGATGTGGTGTACACCGGGGAGCTGTTTTTT.

This clone was recorded at least ten times. This chain joins TRBV3-1 and TRBJ1-5, with 10 bases aligning to TRBD1. Unmatched junction bases numbered 9, after V lost 2 bases and J lost 5 bases. The length of the CDR3 is 17 residues. From germline, CDR1 is LGHDT and CDR2 YNNKEL (reference sequence). CDR3 bases: TGTGCCAGCAGCCAATATACGACAGGGGGCGCGGATCAGCCCCAGCATTTT. Translated: CASSQYTTGGADQPQHF.